This T cell receptor beta chain was recovered during a study of glioma-infiltrating T cells. This clonotype was counted a few times. The iRepertoire nested amplicon-rescue multiplex PCR amplified TCR alpha and beta CDR3s from RNA. TCRdb called the multiplex PCR reads again in MiXCR, with one record for every CDR3 protein. The sample carries roughly 100,000 distinct CDR3 sequences, 29% recorded once. Trimming cost V 3 bases and J 4 bases, with 5 bases left between them. Germline CDR1 reads SNHLY; CDR2 reads FYNNEI. The CDR3 is 12 residues long. The chain uses TRBV2 and TRBJ2-3; D gene ambiguous. The receptor was derived from a human donor with low-grade glioma or glioblastoma, undergoing nonglioma brain surgery, or in good health (not recorded which). Source material: glioma tissue, nonneoplastic brain tissue, or PBMCs (not recorded which). The CDR3 region has the DNA TGTGCCAGCAGTGAGGTAGCAGATACGCAGTATTTT. Translation gives CASSEVADTQYF.